This T cell receptor (beta chain) was obtained from a study of CD8 T cells in ankylosing spondylitis. CDR1 and CDR2 (germline): MNHEY, SVGAGI. The CDR3 covers 15 residues. The V and J ends lost 6 bases and 1 base respectively, with 12 bases between them. For TCR beta, libraries came from quantitative 5'-RACE with molecular barcodes. TCRdb reprocessed the 5' RACE reads via MiXCR and lists one record per CDR3 protein. The data show approximately 35,000 distinct CDR3 sequences, 13% to 15% seen once. Findings of the study overall: Matched ankylosing spondylitis synovial fluid reportedly showed significant enrichment of disease-linked clones. Clones linked to the disease showed a CD8+ phenotype. They occurred at relatively low frequencies in peripheral blood.

This clonotype was observed a few times. Its specificity is unknown. Material for sequencing was blood. The V gene is TRBV6-5, the J gene TRBJ1-4; unclear D gene. This sequence was found in a male donor with ankylosing spondylitis or in good health (not recorded which). The CDR3 loop is CASSRVWGTNEKLFF. The CDR3 DNA reads as TGTGCCAGCAGCCGCGTGTGGGGAACTAATGAAAAACTGTTTTTT.